This TCR beta chain was obtained from a study of blood T cell repertoires in COVID-19. Overall study context: Acute and convalescent COVID-19 specimens originated in the United States, Italy and Spain.

Germline V gives CDR1 LNHDA, CDR2 SQIVND (reference sequence). The CDR3 extends over 14 amino acids. V lost 3 bases and J lost 7; bases outside the gene matches: 1. Exposed enrollees encountered a COVID-19 case at some point within 2 weeks before study entry. Repertoires were generated with immunoSEQ multiplex PCR, while TCRdb's copy carries only in-frame clones and drops some. This table holds some 200,000 clones, 83% found once. The chain uses TRBV19 and TRBJ1-6, with 9 bases matching TRBD1. The source of this sequence is a woman in her 50s who had been exposed to COVID-19. The sample comprised PBMCs or T cells enriched from blood (not recorded which). This chain's CDR3 is CASSIGQGNSPLHF. DNA for the CDR3: TGTGCCAGTAGTATCGGACAGGGGAATTCACCCCTCCACTTT. Variable domain in full (rest from reference TRBV19 and TRBJ1-6): DGGITQSPKYLFRKEGQNVTLSCEQNLNHDAMYWYRQDPGQGLRLIYYSQIVNDFQKGDIAEGYSVSREKKESFPLTVTSAQKNPTAFYLCASSIGQGNSPLHFGNGTRLTVT.